This TCR beta chain was recorded in a study of response to subunit inactivated influenza vaccine. A few counts support this clonotype. The antigen is undetermined. MiXCR was run by TCRdb on the RT-PCR reads, yielding one entry per CDR3 protein. In the table there are a few hundred thousand distinct CDR3 sequences, around 11% of which are singletons. CDR1 is SGDLS, CDR2 YYNGEE, per germline. V shed 0 bases, J shed 11 bases, and the junction held 11 bases outside the gene matches. The CDR3 sequence is 15 residues long. General study findings and limits: Few additional T cells are recruited per seasonal influenza vaccination, authors suggested.

The same data also went into a second study, on T cells expressing NK-cell markers. As that study records: The authors made TCR beta cDNA libraries by 5'RACE template switching. This switching added a universal primer site and UMIs. The TCR beta repertoires were obtained from sorted CD3+CD56+NKG2C+, CD3+CD56+NKG2C- and CD3+CD56-NKG2C+ T cells. Six or seven donors had dominant NKG2C+ clonotypes that comprised roughly 1.0-7.5% of their CD8+ T cells. In a few donors, these clonotypes also led the CD3+CD56-NKG2C+ fraction.

The sequencing used PBMCs from blood, collected on the day of vaccination. The sequence was obtained from a man between 50 and 59 years old who received an inactivated influenza vaccine. V and J are TRBV9 and TRBJ1-1; TRBD1 matches at 9 bases. The CDR3 reads CASSVDAGTGFTAFF. The CDR3 DNA sequence: TGTGCCAGCAGCGTAGACGCCGGGACAGGGTTTACGGCTTTCTTT.